Following are 5 T cell receptor beta chains from one sample sequenced in a study of T cell changes during pregnancy in multiple sclerosis. The method was immunoSEQ multiplex PCR; TCRdb's version includes in-frame clones alone and lacks a portion of them. This table has about 110,000 clones, roughly 92% appearing once. The specimen was peripheral blood, collected after pregnancy. Source of these receptors: a female donor with multiple sclerosis, enrolled in a pregnancy study.

This clone showed up just a few times. The chain recombines TRBV6-1 with TRBJ2-4; D not certain. Germline V gives CDR1 MNHNS, CDR2 SASEGT. CDR3 length: 17 amino acids. V lost 2 bases and J lost 0, with 14 bases in between. This chain's CDR3 is CASSETSGRSAKNIQYF. In DNA form, the CDR3 reads TGTGCCAGCAGTGAAACGAGTGGTCGTTCAGCCAAAAACATTCAGTACTTC.

The V gene is TRBV10-3, the J gene TRBJ2-7, with a tentative D call TRBD1 (6 bases). V shed 0 bases and J shed 9 bases, with 18 bases lying between them. The CDR3 runs 15 residues. Germline V gene sequence: CDR1 ENHRY, CDR2 SYGVKD. CDR3 DNA sequence: TGTGCCATCAGTGAGTCAGGGAGACAGGCGGTCTCGCAGTACTTC. This sequence encodes CAISESGRQAVSQYF.

The chain has TRBV7-8 and TRBJ1-5; possibly TRBD1 for D (5 bases). This CDR3 has 14 amino acids. CDR1 SGHVS and CDR2 FQNEAQ come from the germline V gene. Deletions cut 5 bases from V and 3 bases from J, with 11 bases between. Here the CDR3 reads CASSPDRPNQPQHF. DNA for the CDR3: TGTGCCAGCAGCCCCGACAGACCCAATCAGCCCCAGCATTTT. Combining the CDR3 with reference TRBV7-8 and TRBJ1-5 gives the whole variable domain GAGVSQSPRYKVAKRGQDVALRCDPISGHVSLFWYQQALGQGPEFLTYFQNEAQLDKSGLPSDRFFAERPEGSVSTLKIQRTQQEDSAVYLCASSPDRPNQPQHFGDGTRLSIL.

The chain recombines TRBV9 with TRBJ1-1, with a weak D call TRBD1 (5 bases). Trimming took 2 bases from V and 1 from J, leaving 15 bases between them. This CDR3 is 16 amino acids long. In germline, CDR1 is SGDLS, CDR2 YYNGEE. DNA of the CDR3: TGTGCCAGCAGCGTCGGGCCCGGGGGGGGGAACACTGAAGCTTTCTTT. Its protein is CASSVGPGGGNTEAFF. Full variable domain (rest looked up from reference TRBV9 and TRBJ1-1): DSGVTQTPKHLITATGQRVTLRCSPRSGDLSVYWYQQSLDQGLQFLIQYYNGEERAKGNILERFSAQQFPDLHSELNLSSLELGDSALYFCASSVGPGGGNTEAFFGQGTRLTVV.

The chain couples TRBV19 to TRBJ1-3; TRBD1 might be the D (6 bases). Trimming took off 7 bases at V and 4 bases at J, with 11 bases between the two ends. The CDR3 consists of 13 residues. The V gene's germline CDR1 is LNHDA and CDR2 SQIVND (reference sequence). CDR3 nucleotides: TGTGCCAGTACTCGAGACAGGGGAAACACCATATATTTT. Its translation is CASTRDRGNTIYF.